A selection of T cell receptor beta chains follows, all from one sample in a study of cytomegalovirus exposure and HLA in healthy donors. Clones were sequenced by immunoSEQ multiplex PCR, and TCRdb holds only the in-frame ones, with some missing. The table has roughly 300,000 clones, 75% to 90% seen once; the top ten hold roughly 1.2%. Sequencing was performed on PBMCs. Receptor source: a woman younger than 45 in good health and CMV-seropositive. CDR3s include the opening cysteine and the closing phenylalanine or tryptophan. Fields, in order: clone size, D gene, CDR3 length, J gene, V gene, CDR3 DNA, CDR3 protein. The D gene is left open where the match is weak. Clone size is stated in some rows and not others, as once, few, many or a class when expanded.

. | . | 13 | TRBJ1-2 | TRBV11-2 | TGTGCCAGCAGCTTAGGGGGGAACTATGGCTACACCTTC | CASSLGGNYGYTF
. | . | 14 | TRBJ1-2 | TRBV5-6 | TGTGCCAGCAGCTTGGTGGCCCCAACCTATGGCTACACCTTC | CASSLVAPTYGYTF
once | . | 17 | TRBJ1-6 | TRBV7-9 | TGTGCCAGCAGCTTCGGGAACAGGGCCGATCATAATTCACCCCTCCACTTT | CASSFGNRADHNSPLHF
. | . | 15 | TRBJ1-6 | TRBV4-2 | TGTGCCAGCAGCCATTCCCGGGACCAAAATTCACCCCTCCACTTT | CASSHSRDQNSPLHF
. | . | 17 | TRBJ2-2 | TRBV7-2 | TGTGCCAGCAGCTTATCGGGATGGGGGGCGCTTACCGGGGAGCTGTTTTTT | CASSLSGWGALTGELFF
. | TRBD1 | 18 | TRBJ2-1 | TRBV28 | TGTGCCAGCAGTTTATTCCGACGGACAGGGCCGACTAGTTATGAGCAGTTCTTC | CASSLFRRTGPTSYEQFF
. | TRBD1 | 16 | TRBJ2-7 | TRBV6-1 | TGTGCCAGCAGTGAGACGACAGGGGACAGCTCCTACGAGCAGTACTTC | CASSETTGDSSYEQYF
. | . | 16 | TRBJ1-3 | TRBV6-1 | TGTGCCAGCAGTGAAATAGGAGGATACTCTGGAAACACCATATATTTT | CASSEIGGYSGNTIYF
. | TRBD1 | 16 | TRBJ2-1 | TRBV28 | TGTGCCAGCAATCACAGGGGGCGTTTATGGTACAATGAGCAGTTCTTC | CASNHRGRLWYNEQFF
. | TRBD1 | 15 | TRBJ1-5 | TRBV6-1 | TGTGCCAGCAGTGGGGGACAGAGAAGCAATCAGCCCCAGCATTTT | CASSGGQRSNQPQHF
. | TRBD1 | 16 | TRBJ1-1 | TRBV5-6 | TGTGCCAGCAGCCCACTCGGACAGGGCATGAACACTGAAGCTTTCTTT | CASSPLGQGMNTEAFF
. | TRBD2 | 14 | TRBJ2-5 | TRBV11-2 | TGTGCCAGCAGCCAAAGCGGGAGACAAGAGACCCAGTACTTC | CASSQSGRQETQYF
. | . | 16 | TRBJ1-2 | TRBV4-3 | TGCGCCAGCAGCCAAGTTGGCCAGACGAAAAACTATGGCTACACCTTC | CASSQVGQTKNYGYTF
. | TRBD2 | 17 | TRBJ2-1 | TRBV2 | TGTGCCAGCAGTGATATCCTCAGACTAGCGGGCTACAATGAGCAGTTCTTC | CASSDILRLAGYNEQFF
. | TRBD2 | 15 | TRBJ2-2 | TRBV11-2 | TGTGCCAGCAGCTTAGTAGCTAGCGGGACCGGGGAGCTGTTTTTT | CASSLVASGTGELFF
. | . | 15 | TRBJ1-4 | TRBV6-5 | TGTGCCAGCAGGGCCCACAGGGCAACTAATGAAAAACTGTTTTTT | CASRAHRATNEKLFF